These 13 T cell receptor beta chains were sequenced from one sample in a study of OX40 agonist ivuxolimab in advanced cancers. The data were produced by immunoSEQ multiplex PCR, yet TCRdb's version contains in-frame clones alone and is incomplete. The sample yields tens of thousands of clones, roughly 84% seen once. The sample was CD4+ or CD8+ T cells sorted from blood, taken in a trial of the OX40 agonist ivuxolimab. The receptors originated from an adult with an advanced solid tumor such as melanoma, head and neck, liver or kidney cancer.

This chain uses TRBV5-4 with TRBJ2-1, with D uncertain. The germline CDR1 and CDR2 sequences are SGHNT and YYREEE (reference sequence). CDR3 size: 13 residues. Trimming removed 0 bases from V and 4 bases from J, with 5 bases in between. CDR3 coding DNA: TGTGCCAGCAGCTTGGTGGATTACAATGAGCAGTTCTTC. It encodes CASSLVDYNEQFF.

This chain uses TRBV29-1 with TRBJ2-7; perhaps TRBD1 as D (6 bases). Trimming took 4 bases from V and 5 from J, leaving 15 bases between them. Germline V gene lookup returns CDR1 SQVTM and CDR2 ANQGSEA. The CDR3 is 13 amino acids. CDR3 loop: CSVASDRFNEQYF. CDR3 coding DNA: TGCAGCGTTGCTTCCGACAGGTTCAACGAGCAGTACTTC.

The rearrangement joins TRBV2 to TRBJ1-2; 7 bases align to TRBD1. The CDR3 is made up of 16 amino acids. Germline V gene data show CDR1 as SNHLY and CDR2 as FYNNEI. Germline trimming cut 4 bases from V and 4 bases from J; bases unmatched to any gene: 12. This chain's CDR3 is CASSAFSGQSSYGYTF. The CDR3 bases are TGTGCCAGCAGTGCTTTTTCGGGACAGAGCTCCTATGGCTACACCTTC.

The chain couples TRBV6-1 to TRBJ1-2, with TRBD1 matching 7 bases. The CDR3 is made up of 13 amino acids. The trim removed 7 bases at V and 4 bases at J, leaving 6 bases unmatched. Germline lookup yields CDR1 MNHNS and CDR2 SASEGT. The CDR3 here is CASISTGTYGYTF. CDR3 coding DNA: TGTGCCAGCATCTCGACAGGGACCTATGGCTACACCTTC.

V and J are TRBV10-2 and TRBJ1-1; D gene uncertain. Trimming removed 6 bases from V and 1 base from J, with 6 bases in between. The germline gives CDR1 WSHSY, CDR2 SAAADI. The CDR3 is 12 amino acids. The CDR3 coding sequence is TGCGCCAGCAGCCCCACGAACACTGAAGCTTTCTTT. It translates to CASSPTNTEAFF.

V is TRBV11-2 and J is TRBJ2-2; 12 bases match TRBD1. V shed 5 bases and J 7 bases; nucleotides not matched to a gene: 8. The CDR3 covers 16 residues. CDR1 and CDR2 from the germline V gene are SGHAT and FQNNGV. CDR3 DNA: TGTGCCAGCAGCCCCCGGGACAGGGGGCTAATCGGGGAGCTGTTTTTT. It translates to CASSPRDRGLIGELFF.

The chain employs TRBV23-1 and TRBJ2-7; D remains unclear. TRBV23-1 is given ORF status, its function remaining uncertain. CDR3 length equals 10 residues. The V gene lost 6 bases and the J gene lost 3 bases, with 3 bases spanning the gap. The CDR3, as DNA: TGCGCCAGCAGCCACTACGAGCAGTACTTC. Translating gives CASSHYEQYF.

The gene calls are TRBV11-3 and TRBJ2-5; either TRBD1 or TRBD2 may supply D (5 bases each). Looked up from germline, CDR1 is SGHNT and CDR2 is YENEEA. The CDR3 runs 13 residues. V was pared by 5 bases and J by 1 base, with 8 bases between. The CDR3 is CASSAGAQETQYF. In DNA form, the CDR3 reads TGTGCCAGCAGCGCCGGGGCCCAAGAGACCCAGTACTTC.

The chain recombines TRBV7-9 with TRBJ1-6, with D tentatively TRBD1 (6 bases). The germline V gene encodes CDR1 SEHNR and CDR2 FQNEAQ (reference sequence). With 1 base removed from V and 9 bases from J, the gap between germline ends came to 10 bases. The CDR3 spans 14 residues. As DNA, the CDR3 is TGTGCCAGCAGCTTAGAGGGGGGAAGTTCACCCCTCCACTTT. This translates into CASSLEGGSSPLHF.

This chain joins TRBV6-1 and TRBJ2-1; TRBD1 is a possible D gene (5 bases). The germline V and J ends were trimmed by 4 bases and 3 bases, with 10 bases remaining between them. CDR1 is MNHNS and CDR2 is SASEGT in the germline V gene. This CDR3 contains 14 residues. The CDR3 here is CASSVRGFYNEQFF. The CDR3, as DNA: TGTGCCAGCAGTGTAAGGGGATTCTACAATGAGCAGTTCTTC.

The V gene is TRBV19, the J gene TRBJ1-2, with 7 bases aligning to TRBD1. CDR1 LNHDA and CDR2 SQIVND come from the germline V gene (reference sequence). V gave up 7 bases and J gave up 7 bases; unmatched junction bases: 6. The CDR3 totals 12 residues. The CDR3 bases are TGTGCCAGTAATGAAGGGGGCGGTGGCTACACCTTC. This encodes CASNEGGGGYTF. The full variable domain, with the rest looked up from reference TRBV19 and TRBJ1-2, is DGGITQSPKYLFRKEGQNVTLSCEQNLNHDAMYWYRQDPGQGLRLIYYSQIVNDFQKGDIAEGYSVSREKKESFPLTVTSAQKNPTAFYLCASNEGGGGYTFGSGTRLTVV.

The chain recombines TRBV9 with TRBJ2-1; 7 bases match TRBD2. The V and J ends lost 2 bases and 14 bases, in that order; junction bases with no gene match: 7. Per the germline V gene, CDR1 is SGDLS and CDR2 is YYNGEE. CDR3 length: 12 amino acids. CDR3 loop: CASSVLAGGKFF. The CDR3 nucleotides read TGTGCCAGCAGCGTTTTAGCGGGTGGCAAGTTCTTC.

The gene calls are TRBV11-2 and TRBJ1-6; D remains ambiguous. Germline values: CDR1 SGHAT, CDR2 FQNNGV. The CDR3 contains 14 residues. V lost 4 bases, J lost 9 bases, and 13 bases lay in between. The CDR3 coding sequence is TGTGCCAGCAGCTCCTATTATAATTCTTCACCCCTCCACTTT. Its protein is CASSSYYNSSPLHF.